This T cell receptor (beta chain) came from a study of blood T cell repertoires in COVID-19. Study information: Acute-phase and convalescent COVID-19 samples originated in the United States, Italy and Spain. PBMCs, B-cell-depleted T cells, or T cells provided the cDNA or gDNA that made up the material.

Original methodology: It was from reference gene primer amplification that nucleated cell counts were estimated. Profiling relied on immunoSEQ multiplex PCR, and the TCRdb table lists in-frame clones only, not all of them. That table is the source of V, J and clone size, and D and trimming were worked out from the DNA. This sample yields around 110,000 clones, of which 70% to 90% are seen a single time; roughly 1.5% belongs to the top ten. Trimming shortened V by 4 bases and J by 2 bases, and 12 bases separated the two germline ends. CDR1 LGHNA and CDR2 YNFKEQ come from the germline V gene. CDR3 length: 15 amino acids.

Sequencing input: peripheral blood. The sequence derives from a man aged 35 to 55 with acute or convalescent COVID-19. The rearrangement links TRBV4-2 to TRBJ1-3; TRBD1 is a possible D gene (5 bases). The CDR3 protein is CASSRDRGTGNTIYF. In DNA, the CDR3 is TGTGCCAGCAGCCGAGATAGGGGCACTGGAAACACCATATATTTT.